This T cell receptor beta chain was recovered during a study of Ad26.COV2.S vaccination and SARS-CoV-2 variants. Germline CDR1 is SNHLY and CDR2 is FYNNEI. This CDR3 contains 14 residues. The germline V and J ends were trimmed by 7 bases and 5 bases, with 17 bases remaining between them. Measured with immunoSEQ multiplex PCR; TCRdb has only the in-frame clones, and not every one. The sample holds about 480,000 clones; approximately 90% are singletons and the top ten take around 13%. As for treatment: over 15 received Ad26.COV2.S at low or high dose, single or two shots; roughly five received placebo; per-sample allocation not given. The study sampled participants on day 63 after the first vaccine or placebo injection. The count of this clone is one.

The starting material was peripheral blood, obtained in a trial of Ad26.COV2.S vaccine versus placebo. This sequence was found in a person between 18 and 60 years old who received the Ad26.COV2.S COVID-19 vaccine or a placebo. V usage is TRBV2 and J usage is TRBJ1-2; D perhaps matches TRBD1 (5 bases). The CDR3 region has the DNA TGTGCCAGCATCCACCCGACAGTGTGGTATGGCTACACCTTC. It encodes CASIHPTVWYGYTF.